Below, 30 T cell receptor beta chains from the same sample are listed, as sequenced in a study of CD8 T cells in Susac syndrome. RNA, at roughly 0.45 to 1 ug, was reverse transcribed with random hexamers. TCRdb reanalysed the immunoSEQ multiplex PCR reads using MiXCR and keeps one entry per CDR3 protein. The top ten hold 0.1% to 0.15% of the sample, which has around 120,000 distinct CDR3 sequences, about 94% seen once. The specimen was CD4+ T cells from PBMCs. These receptors all come from a human donor with multiple sclerosis.

This chain connects TRBV27 to TRBJ2-2; D may be TRBD1 (5 bases). The V end lost 3 bases, the J end lost 0 bases, and 8 bases lay between the germline ends. From germline, CDR1 is MNHEY and CDR2 SMNVEV (reference sequence). CDR3 length: 15 amino acids. The CDR3 DNA is TGTGCCAGCAGTTTCCAGGGTCCGAACACCGGGGAGCTGTTTTTT. Protein sequence: CASSFQGPNTGELFF.

The chain links TRBV7-2 to TRBJ1-3, with TRBD1 matching over 9 bases. V dropped 5 bases and J dropped 0; count of bases not matched to a gene: 5. Germline CDR1 SGHTA, CDR2 FQGNSA. The CDR3 contains 16 residues. CDR3 nucleotides: TGTGCCAGCAGCCCCTCGACAGGGGGCTCTGGAAACACCATATATTTT. Its protein product is CASSPSTGGSGNTIYF.

V and J are TRBV6-5 and TRBJ1-1; D might be TRBD1 (6 bases). The CDR3 consists of 16 residues. Germline V lookup: CDR1 MNHEY, CDR2 SVGAGI. V dropped 1 base and J dropped 1 base, with 13 bases sitting between them. CDR3 bases: TGTGCCAGCAGTTACTTCGGACAGCCCCAGAACACTGAAGCTTTCTTT. It codes for CASSYFGQPQNTEAFF.

The chain recombines TRBV12-3 or TRBV12-4 with TRBJ1-5, with unresolved D. This CDR3 comprises 13 residues. V lost 1 base and J lost 6, with 7 bases in between. The CDR3 bases are TGTGCCAGCAGTTTAGGGGGAGGTCAGCCCCAGCATTTT. Its translation is CASSLGGGQPQHF.

The J gene is TRBJ1-4, the V gene TRBV7-9, with D uncertain. There are 15 residues in the CDR3. Germline V gene lookup returns CDR1 SEHNR and CDR2 FQNEAQ (reference sequence). V was shortened by 3 bases and J by 6 bases, with 14 bases between the two germline ends. CDR3 coding DNA: TGTGCCAGCAGCTTTACGGGCTTCCCGGATGAAAAACTGTTTTTT. Its translation is CASSFTGFPDEKLFF.

This chain uses TRBV28 with TRBJ2-7; possibly TRBD2 for D (6 bases). Trimming stripped 4 bases from V and 5 bases from J, with 27 bases between. Germline assignment: CDR1 MDHEN and CDR2 SYDVKM. This CDR3 contains 18 residues. The CDR3 region has the DNA TGTGCCAGCAGTTCCGCCGGGACGGCCGGTACTAGGAGGGACGAGCAGTACTTC. Translation: CASSSAGTAGTRRDEQYF.

This rearrangement joins TRBV2 to TRBJ2-2; maybe TRBD2 (5 bases). The CDR3 has 15 amino acids. Per germline, CDR1 SNHLY and CDR2 FYNNEI. V was cut by 7 bases and J by 0 bases, with 12 bases left in between. The CDR3 protein is CASTLRETNTGELFF. The CDR3 region has the DNA TGTGCCAGCACCTTGAGGGAAACGAACACCGGGGAGCTGTTTTTT.

The chain uses TRBV12-3 or TRBV12-4 and TRBJ2-1, with 8 bases aligning to TRBD2. This CDR3 is 15 amino acids long. J lost 8 bases, V lost 7 bases, and 13 bases had no gene match. This chain's CDR3 is CASTAGELVSDEQFF. The CDR3 bases are TGTGCCAGCACAGCGGGAGAGTTAGTGTCGGATGAGCAGTTCTTC.

This clonotype has more than one count but fewer than ten. The J gene is TRBJ1-1, the V gene TRBV3-1; D not certain. Looked up from germline, CDR1 is LGHDT and CDR2 is YNNKEL (reference sequence). V was trimmed by 3 bases and J by 1 base, leaving 9 bases between them. This CDR3 contains 14 residues. CDR3 nucleotides: TGTGCCAGCAGCCACACTGGTGGGAACACTGAAGCTTTCTTT. Amino acids: CASSHTGGNTEAFF.

The V call is TRBV6-2 or TRBV6-3, the J call TRBJ1-5; possible D gene TRBD1, 6 bases. CDR1 is MNHEY, CDR2 SVGEGT, per germline. This CDR3 spans 14 amino acids. V dropped 6 bases and J dropped 3 bases, with 12 bases sitting between them. The DNA of the CDR3 is TGTGCCAGCAGCCCCCGGGGGCCCAATCAGCCCCAGCATTTT. This codes for CASSPRGPNQPQHF.

The gene calls are TRBV27 and TRBJ1-6, with D perhaps TRBD1 (5 bases). Germline CDR1 reads MNHEY; CDR2 reads SMNVEV (reference sequence). The ends were cut back, 8 bases at V and 7 bases at J, with 12 bases in the middle. The CDR3 sequence is 13 residues long. In DNA, the CDR3 is TGTGCCAGCCGGTGGGGGGAAAATTCACCCCTCCACTTT. Translated, it gives CASRWGENSPLHF.

The V and J genes are TRBV20-1 and TRBJ2-1, with D possibly being TRBD1 (6 bases). There are 12 residues in the CDR3. The germline V gene has CDR1 DFQATT and CDR2 SNEGSKA (reference sequence). The V and J ends lost 7 bases and 0 bases respectively, with 7 bases between them. The CDR3 protein is CSEGDSYNEQFF. In DNA form, the CDR3 reads TGCAGTGAGGGGGACTCCTACAATGAGCAGTTCTTC.

This clonotype was counted once. This chain uses TRBV5-4 with TRBJ2-1; TRBD2 matches 7 bases. The CDR3 consists of 17 residues. V trimming: 0 bases; J trimming: 6 bases; junction bases outside the gene matches: 12. The germline V gene has CDR1 SGHNT and CDR2 YYREEE (reference sequence). The CDR3: CASSLGSSGWGGNEQFF. CDR3 coding DNA: TGTGCCAGCAGCTTGGGTAGTAGCGGGTGGGGGGGCAATGAGCAGTTCTTC.

V and J are TRBV2 and TRBJ2-1; D uncertain. CDR1 SNHLY and CDR2 FYNNEI come from the germline V gene. This CDR3 spans 13 amino acids. With 2 bases removed from V and 10 bases from J, the gap between germline ends came to 12 bases. CDR3 region: CASSEIRLGEQFF. DNA for the CDR3: TGTGCCAGCAGTGAAATTAGGTTAGGGGAGCAGTTCTTC.

V is TRBV29-1 and J is TRBJ1-2; the D is unclear. The V gene's germline CDR1 is SQVTM and CDR2 ANQGSEA. The length of the CDR3 is 14 residues. V gave up 0 bases and J gave up 5 bases, with 13 bases separating them. CDR3 sequence (DNA): TGCAGCGTTGAAGAAATAAGGGATGGGTATGGCTACACCTTC. It specifies CSVEEIRDGYGYTF.

This clonotype was observed a single time. The chain employs TRBV5-1 and TRBJ1-6, with D perhaps matching TRBD1 (5 bases). CDR1 SGHRS and CDR2 YFSETQ come from the germline V gene. Deletions cut 7 bases from V and 7 bases from J, with 18 bases between. The CDR3 is 15 residues long. CDR3 sequence: CASQKTVAGNSPLHF. CDR3 DNA sequence: TGCGCCAGCCAAAAAACAGTCGCAGGGAATTCACCCCTCCACTTT. The entire variable domain, with the rest obtained from reference TRBV5-1 and TRBJ1-6, is as follows: KAGVTQTPRYLIKTRGQQVTLSCSPISGHRSVSWYQQTPGQGLQFLFEYFSETQRNKGNFPGRFSGRQFSNSRSEMNVSTLELGDSALYLCASQKTVAGNSPLHFGNGTRLTVT.

The chain couples TRBV10-1 to TRBJ1-1; the match to TRBD1 covers 7 bases. V dropped 6 bases and J dropped 3; count of bases not matched to a gene: 10. The CDR3 is 15 amino acids. CDR1 is WNHNN, CDR2 SYGVQD, per germline (reference sequence). In DNA, the CDR3 is TGCGCCAGCAGCTCTTCGACAGGGCTGGACACTGAAGCTTTCTTT. Amino acids: CASSSSTGLDTEAFF.

The V call is TRBV29-1, the J call TRBJ1-1; D is perhaps TRBD1 (6 bases). This CDR3 spans 13 amino acids. Germline V gene lookup returns CDR1 SQVTM and CDR2 ANQGSEA. Trimming stripped 7 bases from V and 2 bases from J, with 14 bases between. The CDR3 DNA is TGCAGCGGCTTCCGACAGGCAAACACTGAAGCTTTCTTT. Encoded protein: CSGFRQANTEAFF.

The chain links TRBV3-1 to TRBJ2-7, with D possibly being TRBD1 (6 bases). The germline V gene has CDR1 LGHDT and CDR2 YNNKEL (reference sequence). This CDR3 is built from 15 residues. Trimming cost V 4 bases and J 2 bases, with 15 bases left between them. In DNA form, the CDR3 reads TGTGCCAGCAGCCTCTCTCTGGGGGCAGCCTACGAGCAGTACTTC. Amino acid sequence: CASSLSLGAAYEQYF.

The genes are TRBV30 and TRBJ1-2; no clear D gene. Looked up from germline, CDR1 is GTSNPN and CDR2 is SVGIG (reference sequence). Between the trimmed V and J ends, which lost 2 bases and 2 bases, there was a span of 12 bases. This CDR3 is 14 amino acids long. CDR3 bases: TGTGCCTGGAGTTTGACTGAGCTCAACTATGGCTACACCTTC. It codes for CAWSLTELNYGYTF.

This clonotype has a single count. The V call is TRBV7-2, the J call TRBJ2-1, with a possible D match to TRBD1 (6 bases). The V gene lost 5 bases and the J gene lost 12 bases, with 20 bases spanning the gap. Germline CDR1 SGHTA, CDR2 FQGNSA. The CDR3 contains 14 residues. The CDR3 region has the DNA TGTGCCAGCAGCGATACCAGGACAGCCAGGAGGCAGTTCTTC. This gives the protein CASSDTRTARRQFF. The full variable domain, with the rest looked up from reference TRBV7-2 and TRBJ2-1, is GAGVSQSPSNKVTEKGKDVELRCDPISGHTALYWYRQSLGQGLEFLIYFQGNSAPDKSGLPSDRFSAERTGGSVSTLTIQRTQQEDSAVYLCASSDTRTARRQFFGPGTRLTVL.

This chain joins TRBV3-1 and TRBJ1-2, with D maybe TRBD1 (6 bases). Germline V gene data show CDR1 as LGHDT and CDR2 as YNNKEL (reference sequence). V lost 7 bases to trimming and J lost 4 bases, with 13 bases between them. CDR3 length equals 13 residues. As DNA, the CDR3 is TGTGCCAGCAAGATATCGACAGGCTATGGCTACACCTTC. It yields the protein CASKISTGYGYTF.

The chain has TRBV18 and TRBJ1-2; 7 positions match TRBD1. The ends lost 3 bases at V and 3 bases at J; junction bases unmatched: 7. This CDR3 has 15 amino acids. The germline V gene has CDR1 KGHSH and CDR2 LQKENI. The CDR3 sequence is CASSPPTGIDYGYTF. CDR3 bases: TGTGCCAGCTCACCCCCGACAGGGATTGACTATGGCTACACCTTC. The full variable domain, in which reference TRBV18 and TRBJ1-2 provide the parts outside the CDR3, is NAGVMQNPRHLVRRRGQEARLRCSPMKGHSHVYWYRQLPEEGLKFMVYLQKENIIDESGMPKERFSAEFPKEGPSILRIQQVVRGDSAAYFCASSPPTGIDYGYTFGSGTRLTVV.

This clonotype was recorded once. CDR3 in amino acids: CASSPPQPQETQYF. CDR3 coding DNA: TGTGCCAGCTCACCACCGCAGCCCCAAGAGACCCAGTACTTC. The chain is built from TRBV18 and TRBJ2-5; D gene ambiguous. V was shortened by 0 bases and J by 1 base, with 6 bases between the two germline ends. The V gene's germline CDR1 is KGHSH and CDR2 LQKENI. This CDR3 has 14 residues.

The V gene is TRBV5-1, the J gene TRBJ2-3, with TRBD1 as a possible D gene (5 bases). Germline CDR1 is SGHRS and CDR2 is YFSETQ. The CDR3 has 14 amino acids. The V gene lost 0 bases and the J gene lost 4 bases, with 9 bases spanning the gap. DNA for the CDR3: TGCGCCAGCAGCTTGGATCGACAGCCAGATACGCAGTATTTT. Encoded protein: CASSLDRQPDTQYF.

The rearrangement joins TRBV19 to TRBJ1-4, with 9 bases fitting TRBD1. The CDR3 has 13 amino acids. Trimming at V came to 4 bases and at J to 10 bases, leaving 4 bases not matched to a gene. Germline V gives CDR1 LNHDA, CDR2 SQIVND (reference sequence). The CDR3 region is CASSSGQGTKLFF. CDR3 in DNA: TGTGCCAGTAGTAGTGGACAGGGGACAAAACTGTTTTTT.

The chain links TRBV5-8 to TRBJ2-6; 8 positions agree with TRBD1. Germline V CDR1 and CDR2: SGHTS, YDEGEE. V lost 0 bases and J lost 2; bases outside the gene matches: 1. CDR3 size: 16 residues. The CDR3 DNA reads TGTGCCAGCAGCTTGGACAGGGGGGCTGGGGCCAACGTCCTGACTTTC. Translated: CASSLDRGAGANVLTF.

The J gene is TRBJ1-6, the V gene TRBV9, with D possibly matching TRBD1 (5 bases). Between the trimmed V and J ends, which lost 0 bases and 5 bases, there was a span of 6 bases. The CDR3 loop spans 14 amino acids. CDR1 and CDR2 from the germline V gene are SGDLS and YYNGEE. Here the CDR3 DNA reads TGTGCCAGCAGCGTAGAGGGGAATAATTCACCCCTCCACTTT. The encoded protein is CASSVEGNNSPLHF. Full variable domain (rest looked up from reference TRBV9 and TRBJ1-6): DSGVTQTPKHLITATGQRVTLRCSPRSGDLSVYWYQQSLDQGLQFLIQYYNGEERAKGNILERFSAQQFPDLHSELNLSSLELGDSALYFCASSVEGNNSPLHFGNGTRLTVT.

The rearrangement links TRBV18 to TRBJ1-2; no firm D call. CDR1 is KGHSH, CDR2 LQKENI, per germline. CDR3 length: 14 amino acids. The V end was cut by 6 bases, the J end by 3 bases, with 14 bases between. CDR3 protein: CASSPPGEDYGYTF. The CDR3 region has the DNA TGTGCCAGCTCTCCGCCAGGAGAGGACTATGGCTACACCTTC.

The chain links TRBV19 to TRBJ1-1, with D maybe TRBD1 (5 bases). The V end lost 7 bases, the J end lost 7 bases, and 10 bases lay between the germline ends. The CDR3 runs 11 residues. Germline values: CDR1 LNHDA, CDR2 SQIVND (reference sequence). CDR3 DNA sequence: TGTGCCAGTACAGGGACCCTTGAAGCTTTCTTT. It is translated as CASTGTLEAFF.